The clone carrying this T cell receptor beta chain came up a few times. Its antigen is not identified. Alongside a J-beta primer mix, a sample-barcoded 5' primer served in a second PCR lasting roughly 7 to 12 cycles. All cDNA molecules were each tagged by a template-switch adaptor with 12 random nucleotides. TCRdb independently ran MiXCR on the 5' RACE reads; one entry per CDR3 protein. The repertoire holds around 600,000 distinct CDR3 sequences, with around half as singletons. The data stem from a study of blood T cells in healthy people across ages. Study outcomes and limitations: PBMCs went unsorted, and a conclusive naive versus antigen-experienced comparison was therefore prevented. Fewer expanded clones and more diversity marked long-lived versus aged donors.

The TCR sequence derives from a man aged 80 or over in good health. Sequences were obtained from blood.

The chain's CDR3 is CASSLRLNTEAFF. The DNA for the CDR3 is TGTGCCAGCAGCCTACGCCTGAACACTGAAGCTTTCTTT. V and J are TRBV7-9 and TRBJ1-1; no firm D call. The CDR3 consists of 13 residues. In germline, CDR1 is SEHNR, CDR2 FQNEAQ (reference sequence). V gave up 5 bases and J gave up 0 bases, with 7 bases separating them.